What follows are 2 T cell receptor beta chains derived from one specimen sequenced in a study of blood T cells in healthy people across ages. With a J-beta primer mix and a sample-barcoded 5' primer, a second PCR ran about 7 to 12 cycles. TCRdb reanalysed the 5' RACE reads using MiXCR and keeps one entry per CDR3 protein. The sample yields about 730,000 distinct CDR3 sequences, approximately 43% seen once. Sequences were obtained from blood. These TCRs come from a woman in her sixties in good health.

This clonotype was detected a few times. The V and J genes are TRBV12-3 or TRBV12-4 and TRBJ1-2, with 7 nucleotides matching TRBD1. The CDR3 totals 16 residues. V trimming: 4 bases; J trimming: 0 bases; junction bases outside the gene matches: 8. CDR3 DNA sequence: TGTGCCAGCAGTTCGGGGACAGCAAGTACTAACTATGGCTACACCTTC. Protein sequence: CASSSGTASTNYGYTF.

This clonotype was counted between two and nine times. CDR3 region: CASSTLAGGSTSTDTQYF. The CDR3 DNA sequence: TGTGCCAGCAGTACACTAGCGGGGGGATCTACTAGCACAGATACGCAGTATTTT. V usage is TRBV27 and J usage is TRBJ2-3; 12 nucleotides match TRBD2. This CDR3 comprises 18 residues. Trimming cost V 5 bases and J 0 bases; bases outside gene matches: 9. Germline assignment: CDR1 MNHEY and CDR2 SMNVEV (reference sequence).